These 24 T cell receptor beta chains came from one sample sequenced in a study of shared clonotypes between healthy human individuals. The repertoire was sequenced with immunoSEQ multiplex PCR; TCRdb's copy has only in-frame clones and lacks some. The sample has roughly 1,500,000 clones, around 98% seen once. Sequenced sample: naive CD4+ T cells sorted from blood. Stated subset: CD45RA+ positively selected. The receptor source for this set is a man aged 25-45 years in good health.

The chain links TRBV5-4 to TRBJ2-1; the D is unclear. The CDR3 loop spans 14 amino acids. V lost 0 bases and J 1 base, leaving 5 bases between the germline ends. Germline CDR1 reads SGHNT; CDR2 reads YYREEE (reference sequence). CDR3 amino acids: CASSLEASYNEQFF. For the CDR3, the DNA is TGTGCCAGCAGCTTGGAGGCATCCTACAATGAGCAGTTCTTC.

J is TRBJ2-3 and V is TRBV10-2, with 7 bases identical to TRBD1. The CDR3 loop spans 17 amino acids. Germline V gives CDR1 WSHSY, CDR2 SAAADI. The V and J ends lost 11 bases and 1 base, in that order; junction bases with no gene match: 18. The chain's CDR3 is CAGKGAAPGLGTDTQYF. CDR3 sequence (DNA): TGCGCCGGAAAGGGGGCCGCTCCAGGTTTAGGCACAGATACGCAGTATTTT.

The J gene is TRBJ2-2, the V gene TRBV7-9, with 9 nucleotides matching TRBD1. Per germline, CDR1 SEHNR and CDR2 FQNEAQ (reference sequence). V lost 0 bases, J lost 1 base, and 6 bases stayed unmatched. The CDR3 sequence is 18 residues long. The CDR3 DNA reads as TGTGCCAGCAGCTTAGCGCGGACAGGGGAGGGGAACACCGGGGAGCTGTTTTTT. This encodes CASSLARTGEGNTGELFF.

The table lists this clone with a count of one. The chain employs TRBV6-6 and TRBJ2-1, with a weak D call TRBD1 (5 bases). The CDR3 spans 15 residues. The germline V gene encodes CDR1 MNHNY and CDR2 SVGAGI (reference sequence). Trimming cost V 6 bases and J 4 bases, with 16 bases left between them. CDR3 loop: CASRQPGSQYNEQFF. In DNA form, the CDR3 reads TGTGCCAGCAGGCAGCCAGGGTCACAGTACAATGAGCAGTTCTTC.

The CDR3 region is CASSDHDRVGSYEQYF. The CDR3 DNA reads as TGCGCCAGCAGCGACCATGACAGGGTAGGCTCCTACGAGCAGTACTTC. The V and J genes are TRBV5-1 and TRBJ2-7; the match to TRBD1 covers 7 bases. The CDR3 is made up of 16 amino acids. The J segment lost 0 bases and the V segment lost 4 bases, leaving 10 bases of the junction unmatched. Germline loops: CDR1 SGHRS, CDR2 YFSETQ.

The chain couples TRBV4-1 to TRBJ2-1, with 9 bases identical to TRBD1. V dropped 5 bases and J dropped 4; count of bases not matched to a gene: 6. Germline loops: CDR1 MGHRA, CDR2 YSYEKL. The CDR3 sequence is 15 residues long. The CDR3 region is CASSKQQGAYNEQFF. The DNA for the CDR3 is TGCGCCAGCAGCAAACAACAGGGGGCGTACAATGAGCAGTTCTTC.

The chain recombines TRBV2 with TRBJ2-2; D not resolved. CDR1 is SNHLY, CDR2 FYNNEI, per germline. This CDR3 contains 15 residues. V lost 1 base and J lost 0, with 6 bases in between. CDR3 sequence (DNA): TGTGCCAGCAGTGAAGTGGACGCGAACACCGGGGAGCTGTTTTTT. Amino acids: CASSEVDANTGELFF.

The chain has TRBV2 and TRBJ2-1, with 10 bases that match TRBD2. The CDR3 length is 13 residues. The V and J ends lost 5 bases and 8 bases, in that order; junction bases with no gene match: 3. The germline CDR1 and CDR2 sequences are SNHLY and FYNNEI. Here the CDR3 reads CASSSLAGDEQFF. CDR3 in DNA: TGTGCCAGCAGTTCTCTAGCGGGAGATGAGCAGTTCTTC.

The CDR3 coding sequence is TGTGCCAGCAGTAGGGACAGCCGGCCCTACGAGCAGTACTTC. Translating gives CASSRDSRPYEQYF. The chain uses TRBV2 and TRBJ2-7; the match to TRBD1 covers 7 bases. Germline CDR1 reads SNHLY; CDR2 reads FYNNEI. The CDR3 contains 14 residues. Unmatched junction bases numbered 6, after V lost 5 bases and J lost 2 bases.

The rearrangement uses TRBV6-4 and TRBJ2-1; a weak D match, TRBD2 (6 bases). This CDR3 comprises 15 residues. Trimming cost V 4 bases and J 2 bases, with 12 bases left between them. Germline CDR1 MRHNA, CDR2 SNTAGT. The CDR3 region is CASSVIAATYNEQFF. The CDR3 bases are TGTGCCAGCAGTGTAATAGCGGCAACCTACAATGAGCAGTTCTTC.

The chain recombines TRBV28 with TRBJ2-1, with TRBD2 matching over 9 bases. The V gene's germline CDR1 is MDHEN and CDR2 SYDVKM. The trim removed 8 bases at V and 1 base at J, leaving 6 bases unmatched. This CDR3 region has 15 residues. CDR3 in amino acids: CASVGLARSYNEQFF. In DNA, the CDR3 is TGTGCCAGCGTCGGACTAGCGCGATCCTACAATGAGCAGTTCTTC.

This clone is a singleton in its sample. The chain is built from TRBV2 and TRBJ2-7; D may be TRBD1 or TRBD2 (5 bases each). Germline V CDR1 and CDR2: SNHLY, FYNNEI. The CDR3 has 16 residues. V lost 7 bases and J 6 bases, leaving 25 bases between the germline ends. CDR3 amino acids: CASIPPGQGELGEQYF. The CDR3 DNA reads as TGTGCCAGCATCCCTCCCGGGCAGGGAGAACTTGGCGAGCAGTACTTC.

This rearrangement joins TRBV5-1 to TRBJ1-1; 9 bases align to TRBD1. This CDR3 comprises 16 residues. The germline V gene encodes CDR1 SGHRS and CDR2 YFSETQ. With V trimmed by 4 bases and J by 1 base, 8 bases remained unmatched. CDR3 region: CASSLKDRGQNTEAFF. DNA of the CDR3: TGCGCCAGCAGCCTCAAGGACAGGGGACAGAACACTGAAGCTTTCTTT.

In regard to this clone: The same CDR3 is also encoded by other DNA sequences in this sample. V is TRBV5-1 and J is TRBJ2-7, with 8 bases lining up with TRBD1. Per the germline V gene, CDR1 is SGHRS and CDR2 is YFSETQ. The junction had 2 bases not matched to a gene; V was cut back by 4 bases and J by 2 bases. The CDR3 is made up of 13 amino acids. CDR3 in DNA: TGCGCCAGCAGCCGGGACAGGCCCTACGAGCAGTACTTC. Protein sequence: CASSRDRPYEQYF.

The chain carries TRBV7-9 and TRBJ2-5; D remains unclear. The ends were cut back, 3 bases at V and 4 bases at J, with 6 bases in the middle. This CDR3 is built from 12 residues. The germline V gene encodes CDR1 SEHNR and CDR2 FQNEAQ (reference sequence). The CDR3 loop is CASSFSGETQYF. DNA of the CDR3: TGTGCCAGCAGCTTTTCGGGAGAGACCCAGTACTTC. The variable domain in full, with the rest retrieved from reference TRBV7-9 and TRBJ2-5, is DTGVSQNPRHKITKRGQNVTFRCDPISEHNRLYWYRQTLGQGPEFLTYFQNEAQLEKSRLLSDRFSAERPKGSFSTLEIQRTEQGDSAMYLCASSFSGETQYFGPGTRLLVL.

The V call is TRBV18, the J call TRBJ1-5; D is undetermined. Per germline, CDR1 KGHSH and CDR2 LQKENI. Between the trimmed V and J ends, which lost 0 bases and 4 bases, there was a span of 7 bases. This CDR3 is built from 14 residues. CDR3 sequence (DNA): TGTGCCAGCTCACCACCGCCTCCTAATCAGCCCCAGCATTTT. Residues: CASSPPPPNQPQHF.

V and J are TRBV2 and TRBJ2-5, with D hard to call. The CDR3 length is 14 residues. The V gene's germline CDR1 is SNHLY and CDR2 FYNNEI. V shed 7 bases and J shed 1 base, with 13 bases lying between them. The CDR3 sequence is CASKMARLQETQYF. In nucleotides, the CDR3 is TGTGCCAGCAAAATGGCAAGACTCCAAGAGACCCAGTACTTC.

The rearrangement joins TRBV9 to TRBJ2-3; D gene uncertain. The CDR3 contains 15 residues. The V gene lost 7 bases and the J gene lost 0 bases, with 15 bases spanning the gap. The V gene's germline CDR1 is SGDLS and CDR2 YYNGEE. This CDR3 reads CASSTQRTSTDTQYF. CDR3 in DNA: TGTGCCAGCTCAACCCAGCGCACTAGCACAGATACGCAGTATTTT.

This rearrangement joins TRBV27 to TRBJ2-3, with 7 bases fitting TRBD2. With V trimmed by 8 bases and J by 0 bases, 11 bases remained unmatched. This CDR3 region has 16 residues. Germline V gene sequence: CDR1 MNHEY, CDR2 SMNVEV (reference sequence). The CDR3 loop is CASHPLSSGSTDTQYF. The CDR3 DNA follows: TGTGCCAGCCACCCCCTCAGTAGCGGGAGCACAGATACGCAGTATTTT.

Here the CDR3 reads CASSLVVASGRIDEQYF. The CDR3 bases are TGCGCCAGCAGCTTGGTTGTGGCTAGCGGGAGGATCGACGAGCAGTACTTC. The chain joins TRBV5-1 to TRBJ2-7; 11 bases are a match to TRBD2. CDR1 and CDR2 from the germline V gene are SGHRS and YFSETQ. Trimming at V came to 0 bases and at J to 5 bases, leaving 10 bases not matched to a gene. The CDR3 covers 17 residues.

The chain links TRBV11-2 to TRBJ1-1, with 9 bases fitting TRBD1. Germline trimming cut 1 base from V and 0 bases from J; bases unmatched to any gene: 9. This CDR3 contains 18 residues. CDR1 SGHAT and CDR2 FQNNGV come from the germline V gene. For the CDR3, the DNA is TGTGCCAGCAGCTTAGCGGCTAGGGACAGGGTGGTGAACACTGAAGCTTTCTTT. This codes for CASSLAARDRVVNTEAFF.

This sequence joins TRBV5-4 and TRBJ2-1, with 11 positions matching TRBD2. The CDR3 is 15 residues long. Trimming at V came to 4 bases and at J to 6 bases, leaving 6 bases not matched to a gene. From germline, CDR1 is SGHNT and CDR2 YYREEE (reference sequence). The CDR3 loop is CASSMGTSGSNEQFF. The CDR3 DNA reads TGTGCCAGCAGCATGGGGACTAGCGGAAGCAATGAGCAGTTCTTC.

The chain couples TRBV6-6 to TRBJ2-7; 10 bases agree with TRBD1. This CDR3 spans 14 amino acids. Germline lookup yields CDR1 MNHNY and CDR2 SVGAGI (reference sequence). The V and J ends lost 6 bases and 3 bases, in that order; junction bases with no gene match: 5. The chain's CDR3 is CASSVRDRGYEQYF. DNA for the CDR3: TGTGCCAGCAGCGTCCGGGACAGGGGCTACGAGCAGTACTTC.

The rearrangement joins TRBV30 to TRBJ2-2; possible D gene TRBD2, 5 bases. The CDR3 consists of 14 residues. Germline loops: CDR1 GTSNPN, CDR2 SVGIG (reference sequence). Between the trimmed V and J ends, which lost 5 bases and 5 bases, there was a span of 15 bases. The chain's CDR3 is CAWSRGQWTGELFF. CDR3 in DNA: TGTGCCTGGTCTCGCGGGCAATGGACCGGGGAGCTGTTTTTT.